This record covers a single T cell receptor (beta chain). The germline V gene has CDR1 SGHTA and CDR2 FQGTGA. Trimming took 4 bases from V and 3 from J; bases not matched to a gene: 5. The CDR3 has 14 residues. The table came from immunoSEQ multiplex PCR; TCRdb's copy has only in-frame clones and leaves some out. Of around 70,000 clones in the sample, 94% are singletons; the top ten hold approximately 2.8%. These data come from a study of control samples from healthy donors and cancer patients. This chain connects TRBV7-3 to TRBJ2-7; TRBD1 aligns across 8 bases. Material for sequencing was blood. This clonotype was obtained from a woman in her thirties in good health. CDR3 in DNA: TGTGCCAGCAGCTCACAACAGGGGGGCTACGAGCAGTACTTC. Encoded protein: CASSSQQGGYEQYF.